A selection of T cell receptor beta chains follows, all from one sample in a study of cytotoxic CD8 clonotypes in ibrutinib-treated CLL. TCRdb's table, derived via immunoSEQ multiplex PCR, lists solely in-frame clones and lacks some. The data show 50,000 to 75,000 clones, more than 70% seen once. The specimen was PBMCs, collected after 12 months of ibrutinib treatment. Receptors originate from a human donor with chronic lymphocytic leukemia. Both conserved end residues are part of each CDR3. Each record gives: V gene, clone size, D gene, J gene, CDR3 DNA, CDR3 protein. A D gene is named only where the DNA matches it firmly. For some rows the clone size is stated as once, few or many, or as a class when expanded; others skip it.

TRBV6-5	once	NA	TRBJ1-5	TGTGCCAGCGGTCGGGGGATGGATCAGCCCCAGCATTTT	CASGRGMDQPQHF
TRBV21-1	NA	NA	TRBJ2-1	TGTGCCAGCAGCAAGCGGGGTGAATCCTACAATGAGCAGTTCTTC	CASSKRGESYNEQFF
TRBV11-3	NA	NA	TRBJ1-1	TGTGCCAGCAGCTTAGGCACAGGGAACACTGAAGCTTTCTTT	CASSLGTGNTEAFF
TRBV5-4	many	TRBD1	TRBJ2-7	TGTGCCAGCAGCAATCCGGGACAGGGCATCTACGAGCAGTACTTC	CASSNPGQGIYEQYF
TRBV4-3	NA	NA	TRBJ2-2	TGCGCCAGCACCCTCAGGGTCCACACCGGGGAGCTGTTTTTT	CASTLRVHTGELFF
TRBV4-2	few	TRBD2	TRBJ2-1	TGTGCCAGCAGCCAATGGGTTAGCGGGGGTTACAATGAGCAGTTCTTC	CASSQWVSGGYNEQFF
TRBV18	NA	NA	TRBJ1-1	TGTGCCAGCTCTCTCGACAGTATGAACACTGAAGCTTTCTTT	CASSLDSMNTEAFF
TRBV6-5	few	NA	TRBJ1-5	TGTGCCAGCAGCCACAGGGAAGGGCAGCCCCAGCATTTT	CASSHREGQPQHF
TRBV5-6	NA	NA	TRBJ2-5	TGTGCCAGCAGCTTCTCCGTGCGACTTTACTCGGACTTC	CASSFSVRLYSDF
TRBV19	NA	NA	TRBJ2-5	TGTGCCAGTAGTAATACAGGGAAAGAGACCCAGTACTTC	CASSNTGKETQYF
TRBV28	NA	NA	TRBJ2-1	TGTGCCAGCAGTCCAAGGGGATGGGTCAGCCTGAGCTCCTACAATGAGCAGTTCTTC	CASSPRGWVSLSSYNEQFF
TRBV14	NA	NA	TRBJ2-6	TGTGCCAGCAGCCAGACTGGGGCCAACGTCCTGACTTTC	CASSQTGANVLTF
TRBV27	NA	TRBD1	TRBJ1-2	TGTGCCAGCAGAGGTTTACAGGGGGCCCACTATGGCTACACCTTC	CASRGLQGAHYGYTF
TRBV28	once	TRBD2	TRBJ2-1	TGTGCCAGCAGCGGGACTAGCGGGCCCCCGGGTGGAAATGAGCAGTTCTTC	CASSGTSGPPGGNEQFF
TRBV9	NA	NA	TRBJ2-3	TGTGCCAGCAGCTTGACATTGGGCACAGATACGCAGTATTTT	CASSLTLGTDTQYF
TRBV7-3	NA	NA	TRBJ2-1	TGTGCCAGCAGCTTGGGGTTTAACAATGAGCAGTTCTTC	CASSLGFNNEQFF
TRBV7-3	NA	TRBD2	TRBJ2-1	TGTGCCAGCAGCTCGGGACTAGCGACTAACAATGAGCAGTTCTTC	CASSSGLATNNEQFF
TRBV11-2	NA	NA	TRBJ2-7	TGTGCCAGCAGCTTACAGGCTAACCTACGAGAGCAGTACTTC	CASSLQANLREQYF
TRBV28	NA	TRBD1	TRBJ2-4	TGTGCCAGCAACTTGAGGGACAGATTTAACATTCAGTACTTC	CASNLRDRFNIQYF
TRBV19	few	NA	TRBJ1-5	TGTGCCAGTTGGGAAGGGTTATTTAGTCAGCCCCAGCATTTT	CASWEGLFSQPQHF
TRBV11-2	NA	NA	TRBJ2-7	TGTGCCAGCAGCTACGGACAGCTCTACGAGCAGTACTTC	CASSYGQLYEQYF
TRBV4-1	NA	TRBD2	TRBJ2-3	TGCGCCAGCAGCCCCCAGCGGGGCACTAGCACAGATACGCAGTATTTT	CASSPQRGTSTDTQYF
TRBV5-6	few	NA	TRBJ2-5	TGTGCCAGCAGCTCGGTGGGGACCCAGTACTTC	CASSSVGTQYF
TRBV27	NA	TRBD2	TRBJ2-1	TGTGCCAGCAGTTTCTCTTCCCTAGCGGAAGGGTACAATGAGCAGTTCTTC	CASSFSSLAEGYNEQFF
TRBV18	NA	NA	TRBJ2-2	TGTGCCAGCTCACCGATGGGGTCTACCGGGGAGCTGTTTTTT	CASSPMGSTGELFF
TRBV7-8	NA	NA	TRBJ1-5	TGTGCCAGCAGCTTAGGGATATTGTTCAGGGGACGGACCATCAATCAGCCCCAGCATTTT	CASSLGILFRGRTINQPQHF
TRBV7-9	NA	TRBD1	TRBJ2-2	TGTGCCAGCAGTTTCGGTCGACAGGGGTCCACCGGGGAGCTGTTTTTT	CASSFGRQGSTGELFF